This entry is about one T cell receptor beta chain. CD4+CD25+CD127- Tregs, CD4+CD25- non-Tregs, CD4 and CD8 cells were sorted. Repertoires were generated with immunoSEQ multiplex PCR, while TCRdb's copy carries only in-frame clones and drops some. Here the sample spans some 71,000 clones, less than 90% being singletons. Looked up from germline, CDR1 is SQVTM and CDR2 is ANQGSEA. The CDR3 is made up of 14 amino acids. J was trimmed by 2 bases and V by 6 bases; bases with no gene match: 6. This specimen comes from a study of Tregs in tolerant kidney transplant recipients. The clonotype originates from a human donor who received a combined kidney and bone marrow transplant. Sequences were derived from CD4+ T cells from blood, sampled before the transplant. V and J are TRBV29-1 and TRBJ2-7; 11 bases match TRBD2. As DNA, the CDR3 is TGCAGCGTGCTACTAGCGGGAGTAACCTACGAGCAGTACTTC. Protein: CSVLLAGVTYEQYF.